Following are 11 T cell receptor beta chains from one sample sequenced in a study of blood T cell repertoires in COVID-19. TCRdb's copy holds only in-frame clones and misses some; the assay was immunoSEQ multiplex PCR. Among roughly 500,000 clones listed, roughly 90% were seen once. Sequenced sample: PBMCs or T cells enriched from blood (not recorded which). Source of these receptors: a woman in her 40s who had recovered from COVID-19.

V gene TRBV6-2 or TRBV6-3 combines with J gene TRBJ2-7; D possibly corresponds to TRBD2 (6 bases). CDR1 and CDR2 (germline): MNHEY, SVGEGT. The CDR3 has 15 amino acids. Trimming shortened V by 3 bases and J by 0 bases, and 12 bases separated the two germline ends. This CDR3 is CASSYMGGFSYEQYF. CDR3 DNA: TGTGCCAGCAGTTATATGGGGGGATTCTCCTACGAGCAGTACTTC.

The chain carries TRBV19 and TRBJ1-5; the D gene is possibly TRBD1 (5 bases). CDR3 length: 15 amino acids. CDR1 and CDR2 (germline): LNHDA, SQIVND (reference sequence). The germline V and J ends were trimmed by 3 bases and 4 bases, with 13 bases remaining between them. The CDR3 DNA sequence: TGTGCCAGTAGTATGGCGGGACGGCGAAATCAGCCCCAGCATTTT. It translates to CASSMAGRRNQPQHF.

The chain employs TRBV7-2 and TRBJ1-5, with a possible D match to TRBD1 (5 bases). The germline V and J ends were trimmed by 5 bases and 3 bases, with 14 bases remaining between them. CDR1 and CDR2 from the germline V gene are SGHTA and FQGNSA. The CDR3 is made up of 15 amino acids. CDR3 coding DNA: TGTGCCAGCAGCCCGACCGACAGAGTCAATCAGCCCCAGCATTTT. Protein product: CASSPTDRVNQPQHF.

The chain uses TRBV4-1 and TRBJ1-5; D possibly corresponds to TRBD1 (6 bases). Germline CDR1 is MGHRA and CDR2 is YSYEKL. V lost 0 bases and J 2 bases, leaving 20 bases between the germline ends. This CDR3 spans 19 amino acids. The CDR3 protein is CASSQDDHSLSGGNQPQHF. The CDR3 region has the DNA TGCGCCAGCAGCCAAGATGACCATAGTTTGTCAGGGGGCAATCAGCCCCAGCATTTT.

This chain joins TRBV30 and TRBJ2-3; tentatively, D is TRBD1 (6 bases). Trimming left V 1 base short and J 2 bases short, with 10 bases between. In germline, CDR1 is GTSNPN, CDR2 SVGIG (reference sequence). The CDR3 contains 14 residues. The CDR3, as DNA: TGTGCCTGGAGTGGGGGGACACTCACAGATACGCAGTATTTT. This sequence encodes CAWSGGTLTDTQYF.

This clone has a single count. This chain joins TRBV9 and TRBJ2-1; TRBD2 matches at 12 bases. The CDR3 totals 18 residues. The trim removed 1 base at V and 5 bases at J, leaving 10 bases unmatched. CDR1 and CDR2 (germline): SGDLS, YYNGEE. CDR3 sequence reads: CASSVRLAGGPGHNEQFF. The CDR3 DNA reads as TGTGCCAGCAGCGTACGGCTAGCGGGAGGGCCTGGGCACAATGAGCAGTTCTTC. The full variable domain, rest sourced from reference TRBV9 and TRBJ2-1, is DSGVTQTPKHLITATGQRVTLRCSPRSGDLSVYWYQQSLDQGLQFLIQYYNGEERAKGNILERFSAQQFPDLHSELNLSSLELGDSALYFCASSVRLAGGPGHNEQFFGPGTRLTVL.

The chain joins TRBV11-1 to TRBJ1-1; D perhaps matches TRBD1 (6 bases). Germline V gene data show CDR1 as SGHAT and CDR2 as FQDESV (reference sequence). This CDR3 comprises 14 residues. V lost 1 base and J lost 3, with 9 bases in between. DNA for the CDR3: TGTGCCAGCAGCTTAGAGGGACACTACACTGAAGCTTTCTTT. Translation: CASSLEGHYTEAFF.

The V gene is TRBV6-5, the J gene TRBJ1-1; D not resolved. Looked up from germline, CDR1 is MNHEY and CDR2 is SVGAGI. V was pared by 2 bases and J by 0 bases, with 10 bases between. The CDR3 sequence is 15 residues long. The CDR3 loop reads CASSYREGLNTEAFF. CDR3 in DNA: TGTGCCAGCAGTTACCGCGAGGGCCTGAACACTGAAGCTTTCTTT.

This clone was found a few times. The chain recombines TRBV5-4 with TRBJ2-7; the match to TRBD2 covers 8 bases. From germline, CDR1 is SGHNT and CDR2 YYREEE (reference sequence). The CDR3 totals 14 residues. V trimming: 10 bases; J trimming: 6 bases; junction bases outside the gene matches: 15. CDR3 sequence (DNA): TGTGCCCGCCGCTCGGGGGGGCGAGCCGTCGAGCAGTACTTC. It encodes CARRSGGRAVEQYF.

The genes are TRBV5-4 and TRBJ1-2; D is possibly TRBD1 (5 bases). CDR3 size: 13 residues. Between the trimmed V and J ends, which lost 4 bases and 2 bases, there was a span of 9 bases. Germline CDR1 SGHNT, CDR2 YYREEE (reference sequence). The CDR3 sequence is CASSLDSNYGYTF. The CDR3 DNA follows: TGTGCCAGCAGCCTCGACAGCAACTATGGCTACACCTTC.

The CDR3 here is CASQGTQELSGNTIYF. CDR3 DNA: TGTGCCAGCCAGGGAACACAGGAGCTCTCTGGAAACACCATATATTTT. This chain joins TRBV2 and TRBJ1-3; tentative D call: TRBD1 (5 bases). The CDR3 loop spans 16 amino acids. V lost 8 bases and J 0 bases, leaving 17 bases between the germline ends. Germline values: CDR1 SNHLY, CDR2 FYNNEI. The full variable domain, with the rest looked up from reference TRBV2 and TRBJ1-3, is EPEVTQTPSHQVTQMGQEVILRCVPISNHLYFYWYRQILGQKVEFLVSFYNNEISEKSEIFDDQFSVERPDGSNFTLKIRSTKLEDSAMYFCASQGTQELSGNTIYFGEGSWLTVV.